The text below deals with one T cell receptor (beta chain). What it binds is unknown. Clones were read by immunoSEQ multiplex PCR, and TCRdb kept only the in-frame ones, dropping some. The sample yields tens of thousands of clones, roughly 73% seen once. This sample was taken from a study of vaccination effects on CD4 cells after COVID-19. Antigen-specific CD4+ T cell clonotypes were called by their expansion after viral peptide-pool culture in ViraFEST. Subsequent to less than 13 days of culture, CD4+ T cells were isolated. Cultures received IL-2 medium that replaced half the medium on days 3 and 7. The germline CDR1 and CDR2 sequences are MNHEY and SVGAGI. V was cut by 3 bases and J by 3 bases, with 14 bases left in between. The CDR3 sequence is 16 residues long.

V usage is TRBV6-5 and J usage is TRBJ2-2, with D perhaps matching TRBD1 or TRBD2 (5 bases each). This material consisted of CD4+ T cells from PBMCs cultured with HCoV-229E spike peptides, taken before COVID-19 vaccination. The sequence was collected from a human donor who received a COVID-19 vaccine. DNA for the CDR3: TGTGCCAGCAGTTATGGGGGTACGACGGACACCGGGGAGCTGTTTTTT. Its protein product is CASSYGGTTDTGELFF.